These T cell receptor beta chains were read from a single sample in a study of monozygotic twins with inflammatory bowel disease. After re-calling the 5' RACE reads, TCRdb lists one entry per CDR3 protein, DNA absent. Its clone listing holds 300,000 to 400,000 distinct CDR3 sequences. The sequenced sample consisted of blood. These receptors all come from a human donor with ulcerative colitis or Crohn's disease, or a healthy co-twin of an affected twin (not recorded which). CDR3s include the opening cysteine and the closing phenylalanine or tryptophan. Fields, in order: CDR3 protein, J gene, V gene, CDR3 length.

CASSWGGPNEKLFF	TRBJ1-4	TRBV28	14
CASSSPNRYGYTF	TRBJ1-2	TRBV7-9	13
CASSFSQGNGYTF	TRBJ1-2	TRBV7-2	13
CSARDRGTEAFF	TRBJ1-1	TRBV20-1	12
CSATRTGGEQYF	TRBJ2-7	TRBV20-1	12
CAIKEGWETEAFF	TRBJ1-1	TRBV10-3	13
CASSLPGFNHNEQFF	TRBJ2-1	TRBV5-1	15
CASSQSLGQGRYEQYF	TRBJ2-7	TRBV23-1	16
CASSRQTRRGNTIYF	TRBJ1-3	TRBV6-1	15
CASSFDSSGNTIYF	TRBJ1-3	TRBV7-2	14
CASSFDTGGVRNEQFF	TRBJ2-1	TRBV27	16
CASSVQGARGEAQHF	TRBJ1-5	TRBV2	15
CASSQETDTQYF	TRBJ2-3	TRBV9	12
CASSHPTPLGETQYF	TRBJ2-5	TRBV4-1	15
CASSLAGNTIYF	TRBJ1-3	TRBV11-2	12
CASSSGTRPYNEQFF	TRBJ2-1	TRBV28	15
CASSLVGGQGQSAKNIQYF	TRBJ2-4	TRBV7-3	19
CATSRERSPNTGELFF	TRBJ2-2	TRBV2	16
CASSPTSGSPSYNEQFF	TRBJ2-1	TRBV5-1	17
CASSPGQTYEQFF	TRBJ2-1	TRBV7-2	13
CASSQDRVGTGELFF	TRBJ2-2	TRBV4-1	15
CASSLAGTAESYEQYF	TRBJ2-7	TRBV5-1	16
CSAWTSASSYEQYF	TRBJ2-7	TRBV20-1	14
CASSPGLGGTSGELFF	TRBJ2-2	TRBV7-7	16
CASSPGWKETQYF	TRBJ2-5	TRBV7-9	13
CASRRPRQPNQPQHF	TRBJ1-5	TRBV21-1	15
CASMRSGELFF	TRBJ2-2	TRBV2	11
CASSSTSTLKAKGDTQYF	TRBJ2-3	TRBV11-2	18
CASSPRQDNEKLFF	TRBJ1-4	TRBV5-1	14
CASSQRTGGTDTQYF	TRBJ2-3	TRBV4-1	15
CASSPGQIFEKLFF	TRBJ1-4	TRBV7-9	14
CASNNPGREQFF	TRBJ2-1	TRBV19	12
CASSFGTSGGVGETQYF	TRBJ2-5	TRBV11-2	17
CASRPSLFFETQYF	TRBJ2-5	TRBV6-1	14
CASSLQGGNQPQHF	TRBJ1-5	TRBV5-4	14
CSARPSGRSYEQYF	TRBJ2-7	TRBV20-1	14
CASSQEGAGGPFTGELFF	TRBJ2-2	TRBV4-1	18
CASSEVLGSGKNIQYF	TRBJ2-4	TRBV6-1	16
CASSEDETQYF	TRBJ2-5	TRBV2	11
CASSWGLAGVTDTQYF	TRBJ2-3	TRBV6-1	16
CASSPPYQYNEQFF	TRBJ2-1	TRBV7-9	14
CASSGTGYFSGANVLTF	TRBJ2-6	TRBV6-1	17
CASSLRPGGYTF	TRBJ1-2	TRBV5-4	12
CASSLEVTGWNGYTF	TRBJ1-2	TRBV7-2	15
CASSGQGRTDTQYF	TRBJ2-3	TRBV4-3	14
CATQGQGLTDTQYF	TRBJ2-3	TRBV10-3	14
CSALSGRGVGELFF	TRBJ2-2	TRBV20-1	14
CASSLSGTTDTQYF	TRBJ2-3	TRBV11-3	14